Below, 14 T cell receptor beta chains from the same sample are listed, as sequenced in a study of cytomegalovirus exposure and HLA in healthy donors. The PCR contained 60 Vbeta and 13 Jbeta primers. Sequencing was performed with immunoSEQ multiplex PCR; in TCRdb, only in-frame clones are kept and a portion is missing. The sample lists about 120,000 clones; about 81% were seen once. The sequenced material came from PBMCs. The receptors were sampled from a woman in her thirties or forties in good health and CMV-seropositive.

The chain couples TRBV7-9 to TRBJ2-3; the match to TRBD2 covers 9 bases. V lost 1 base and J lost 5; bases outside the gene matches: 7. There are 16 residues in the CDR3. Germline loops: CDR1 SEHNR, CDR2 FQNEAQ (reference sequence). For the CDR3, the DNA is TGTGCCAGCAGCTTAGAGACAGCGGGGGGCATAGATACGCAGTATTTT. It translates to CASSLETAGGIDTQYF.

The chain joins TRBV19 to TRBJ2-7; no definite D call. CDR3 length: 13 residues. The germline CDR1 and CDR2 sequences are LNHDA and SQIVND (reference sequence). V gave up 1 base and J gave up 0 bases, with 4 bases separating them. CDR3 loop: CASSIVLSYEQYF. CDR3 nucleotides: TGTGCCAGTAGTATAGTTCTCTCCTACGAGCAGTACTTC.

V gene TRBV29-1 combines with J gene TRBJ1-1; D not certain. V dropped 4 bases and J dropped 0 bases, with 6 bases sitting between them. From germline, CDR1 is SQVTM and CDR2 ANQGSEA. CDR3 length: 12 amino acids. The CDR3 DNA reads as TGCAGCGTTGCGACAATGAACACTGAAGCTTTCTTT. This encodes CSVATMNTEAFF. The full variable domain, rest sourced from reference TRBV29-1 and TRBJ1-1, is SAVISQKPSRDICQRGTSLTIQCQVDSQVTMMFWYRQQPGQSLTLIATANQGSEATYESGFVIDKFPISRPNLTFSTLTVSNMSPEDSSIYLCSVATMNTEAFFGQGTRLTVV.

This clone appeared a few times. The chain employs TRBV25-1 and TRBJ2-3; TRBD2 is a possible D gene (5 bases). CDR1 and CDR2 from the germline V gene are MGHDK and SYGVNS. V lost 7 bases and J 1 base, leaving 9 bases between the germline ends. There are 13 residues in the CDR3. CDR3 DNA: TGTGCCAGCAACGGGGTGGGCACAGATACGCAGTATTTT. Its protein is CASNGVGTDTQYF. Full variable domain (rest looked up from reference TRBV25-1 and TRBJ2-3): EADIYQTPRYLVIGTGKKITLECSQTMGHDKMYWYQQDPGMELHLIHYSYGVNSTEKGDLSSESTVSRIRTEHFPLTLESARPSHTSQYLCASNGVGTDTQYFGPGTRLTVL.

This clone has a handful of counts. CDR3 DNA sequence: TGTGCCAGCAGTGCGCTAGCGGGCTCCACAGATACGCAGTATTTT. It translates to CASSALAGSTDTQYF. This chain uses TRBV25-1 with TRBJ2-3, with 8 bases that match TRBD2. The CDR3 runs to 15 residues. CDR1 is MGHDK, CDR2 SYGVNS, per germline. Trimming removed 4 bases from V and 2 bases from J; junction bases left unmatched: 5.

The genes are TRBV4-2 and TRBJ2-7; TRBD2 aligns across 12 bases. The CDR3 loop spans 15 amino acids. V shed 0 bases, J shed 4 bases, and the junction held 1 base outside the gene matches. Germline CDR1 LGHNA, CDR2 YNFKEQ. CDR3 sequence: CASSQETSGRYEQYF. DNA for the CDR3: TGTGCCAGCAGCCAAGAAACTAGCGGGAGGTACGAGCAGTACTTC.

The rearrangement uses TRBV7-8 and TRBJ1-1; D is undetermined. V lost 4 bases, J lost 2 bases, and 11 bases lay in between. Germline V gene sequence: CDR1 SGHVS, CDR2 FQNEAQ. The CDR3 extends over 14 amino acids. As DNA, the CDR3 is TGTGCCAGCAGCTCGGGAATTTATAACACTGAAGCTTTCTTT. This gives the protein CASSSGIYNTEAFF.

This chain links TRBV5-1 with TRBJ2-1, with 8 bases aligning to TRBD2. The trim removed 4 bases at V and 9 bases at J, leaving 12 bases unmatched. The CDR3 spans 15 residues. Germline loops: CDR1 SGHRS, CDR2 YFSETQ. DNA of the CDR3: TGCGCCAGCAGCGTCACTAGCGGAGGGCCTCTTGAGCAGTTCTTC. It yields the protein CASSVTSGGPLEQFF.

V is TRBV7-8 and J is TRBJ1-2; perhaps TRBD1 as D (6 bases). In germline, CDR1 is SGHVS, CDR2 FQNEAQ. CDR3 size: 14 residues. Deletions cut 5 bases from V and 2 bases from J, with 12 bases between. In nucleotides, the CDR3 is TGTGCCAGCAGCCCCTACCAGGGGAACTATGGCTACACCTTC. Residues: CASSPYQGNYGYTF. Full variable domain (missing parts from reference TRBV7-8 and TRBJ1-2): GAGVSQSPRYKVAKRGQDVALRCDPISGHVSLFWYQQALGQGPEFLTYFQNEAQLDKSGLPSDRFFAERPEGSVSTLKIQRTQQEDSAVYLCASSPYQGNYGYTFGSGTRLTVV.

This clone was detected only once. The genes are TRBV7-9 and TRBJ2-7; 7 positions match TRBD2. The V gene end was trimmed by 5 bases and the J gene end by 6 bases; junction bases not matched to a gene: 10. CDR1 is SEHNR and CDR2 is FQNEAQ in the germline V gene (reference sequence). The CDR3 runs to 14 residues. CDR3 in DNA: TGTGCCAGCAGCCCAAGTCCAGGGAGGGGCGAGCAGTACTTC. It encodes CASSPSPGRGEQYF.

The CDR3 bases are TGTGCCAGCAGCCAATCCATTAGGAACACTGAAGCTTTCTTT. Protein sequence: CASSQSIRNTEAFF. The chain recombines TRBV25-1 with TRBJ1-1; D gene ambiguous. The CDR3 loop spans 14 amino acids. The germline gives CDR1 MGHDK, CDR2 SYGVNS. With 6 bases removed from V and 1 base from J, the gap between germline ends came to 12 bases.

V and J are TRBV5-6 and TRBJ2-5; D uncertain. Judging by the DNA end, TRBJ2-7 fits better; the J call may be wrong. Germline CDR1 reads SGHDT; CDR2 reads YYEEEE. The CDR3 extends over 15 amino acids. The CDR3 spells CASSSEILSSYEQYF. The CDR3, as DNA: TGTGCCAGCAGCTCCGAAATTCTTAGCTCCTACGAGCAGTACTTC.

Only a few counts were recorded for this clone. CDR3 region: CASSNRGRAIQETQYF. CDR3 nucleotides: TGTGCCAGTAGTAATAGAGGTCGAGCGATCCAAGAGACCCAGTACTTC. The chain employs TRBV19 and TRBJ2-5; D is undetermined. The germline V gene has CDR1 LNHDA and CDR2 SQIVND (reference sequence). V gave up 4 bases and J gave up 1 base, with 16 bases separating them. The CDR3 contains 16 residues.

The chain uses TRBV29-1 and TRBJ2-7; tentative D call: TRBD1 (5 bases). The CDR3 is 13 amino acids. V dropped 1 base and J dropped 2 bases, with 9 bases sitting between them. Germline V gene data show CDR1 as SQVTM and CDR2 as ANQGSEA. The CDR3 DNA reads as TGCAGCGTTGAAGTACAGGAGACCTACGAGCAGTACTTC. It specifies CSVEVQETYEQYF.